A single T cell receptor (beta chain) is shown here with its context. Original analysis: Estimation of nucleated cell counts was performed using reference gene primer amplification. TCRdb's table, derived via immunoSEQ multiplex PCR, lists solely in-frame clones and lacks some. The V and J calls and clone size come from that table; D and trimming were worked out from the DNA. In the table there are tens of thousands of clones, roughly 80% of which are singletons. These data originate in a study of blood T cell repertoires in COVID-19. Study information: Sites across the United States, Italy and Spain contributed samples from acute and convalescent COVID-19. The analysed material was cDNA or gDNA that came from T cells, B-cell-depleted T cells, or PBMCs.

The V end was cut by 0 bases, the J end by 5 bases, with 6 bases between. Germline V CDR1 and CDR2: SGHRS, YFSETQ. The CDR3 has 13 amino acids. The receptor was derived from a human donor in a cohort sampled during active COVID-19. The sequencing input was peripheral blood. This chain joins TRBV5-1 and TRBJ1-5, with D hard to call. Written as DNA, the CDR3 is TGCGCCAGCAGCTTGGGACGGGATCAGCCCCAGCATTTT. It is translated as CASSLGRDQPQHF.